Below are 8 T cell receptor beta chains sequenced from a single sample in a study of cytomegalovirus exposure and HLA in healthy donors. Primers: 60 Vbeta forward and 13 Jbeta reverse. Assay: immunoSEQ multiplex PCR; the TCRdb copy retains only in-frame clones and omits some. This sample yields around 190,000 clones, of which approximately 78% are seen a single time; around 14% belongs to the top ten. Input material: PBMCs. These receptors were obtained from a woman younger than 45 in good health and CMV-seropositive.

This clone was detected a few times. The genes are TRBV28 and TRBJ2-1; maybe TRBD2 (7 bases). Germline assignment: CDR1 MDHEN and CDR2 SYDVKM. Trimming took 2 bases from V and 4 from J, leaving 21 bases between them. This CDR3 is built from 18 residues. CDR3 DNA: TGTGCCAGCAGTTTAGTGGGAGCCGGGGGGCCGTATTACAATGAGCAGTTCTTC. It specifies CASSLVGAGGPYYNEQFF.

The rearrangement joins TRBV6-6 to TRBJ1-2; maybe TRBD1 (5 bases). CDR1 and CDR2 (germline): MNHNY, SVGAGI (reference sequence). Trimming shortened V by 1 base and J by 7 bases, and 16 bases separated the two germline ends. CDR3 length: 15 residues. DNA for the CDR3: TGTGCCAGCAGTTACTTGGGCCAGGGCGGTGGTGGCTACACCTTC. Protein: CASSYLGQGGGGYTF.

This rearrangement joins TRBV7-9 to TRBJ1-3, with 9 bases fitting TRBD1. With V trimmed by 4 bases and J by 4 bases, 5 bases remained unmatched. The CDR3 is 15 amino acids. The germline V gene encodes CDR1 SEHNR and CDR2 FQNEAQ (reference sequence). The CDR3 spells CASSSPGTGGNTIYF. The CDR3 coding sequence is TGTGCCAGCAGCTCCCCGGGGACAGGGGGAAACACCATATATTTT.

This chain connects TRBV9 to TRBJ2-5; tentative D call: TRBD2 (6 bases). The CDR3 extends over 14 amino acids. The V gene lost 4 bases and the J gene lost 5 bases, with 15 bases spanning the gap. CDR1 is SGDLS and CDR2 is YYNGEE in the germline V gene. In nucleotides, the CDR3 is TGTGCCAGCAGCCATCGCCGGGAGCGTGAGACCCAGTACTTC. Encoded protein: CASSHRRERETQYF.

The chain recombines TRBV19 with TRBJ2-7, with D possibly being TRBD1 (5 bases). The CDR3 spans 13 residues. With 10 bases removed from V and 3 bases from J, the gap between germline ends came to 16 bases. Germline lookup yields CDR1 LNHDA and CDR2 SQIVND (reference sequence). This CDR3 is CATSDSIHYEQYF. The CDR3 nucleotides read TGTGCCACAAGTGACAGTATACACTACGAGCAGTACTTC.

The chain uses TRBV30 and TRBJ1-1; a weak D match, TRBD1 (5 bases). V lost 2 bases, J lost 4 bases, and 14 bases lay in between. There are 14 residues in the CDR3. Germline V gives CDR1 GTSNPN, CDR2 SVGIG (reference sequence). CDR3 sequence reads: CAWSLPGWGTEAFF. CDR3 bases: TGTGCCTGGAGTCTCCCAGGGTGGGGCACTGAAGCTTTCTTT.

DNA for the CDR3: TGTGCCAGCAGTTTGGCTGGGGAGACAGATACGCAGTATTTT. This translates into CASSLAGETDTQYF. The chain links TRBV6-4 to TRBJ2-3; D is possibly TRBD2 (5 bases). Per germline, CDR1 MRHNA and CDR2 SNTAGT. Trimming took off 5 bases at V and 3 bases at J, with 12 bases between the two ends. The CDR3 extends over 14 amino acids.

The chain recombines TRBV28 with TRBJ1-5, with D possibly TRBD1 on 5 matching bases. Germline V gene sequence: CDR1 MDHEN, CDR2 SYDVKM. The CDR3 runs 14 residues. Trimming stripped 6 bases from V and 6 bases from J, with 15 bases between. The DNA of the CDR3 is TGTGCCAGCAGCCTCCCGGGGGACGCTCAGCCCCAGCATTTT. It encodes CASSLPGDAQPQHF.